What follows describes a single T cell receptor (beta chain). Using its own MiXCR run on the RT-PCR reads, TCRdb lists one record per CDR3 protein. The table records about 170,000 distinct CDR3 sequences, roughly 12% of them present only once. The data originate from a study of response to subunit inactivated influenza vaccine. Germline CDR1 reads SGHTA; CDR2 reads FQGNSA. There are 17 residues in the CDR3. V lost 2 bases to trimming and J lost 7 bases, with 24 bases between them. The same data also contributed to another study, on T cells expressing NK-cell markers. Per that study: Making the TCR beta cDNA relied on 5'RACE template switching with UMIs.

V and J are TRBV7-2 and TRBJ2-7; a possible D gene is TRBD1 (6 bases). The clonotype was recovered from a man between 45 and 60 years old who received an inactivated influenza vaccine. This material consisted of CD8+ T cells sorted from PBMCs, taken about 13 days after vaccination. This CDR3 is CASSLSGHPGHSGEQYF. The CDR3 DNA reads TGTGCCAGCAGCTTATCCGGACATCCGGGACACTCGGGGGAGCAGTACTTC.